These 2 T cell receptor beta chains were sequenced from one sample in a study of T cells after yellow fever vaccination. Each CDR3 protein gets one entry after TCRdb re-called the 5' RACE reads with MiXCR. The table records nearly 350,000 distinct CDR3 sequences, approximately 8% of them present only once. The sequences come from PBMCs, collected about 49 days after the first yellow fever vaccination. These receptors were taken from a man between 18 and 35 years old who received the YFV17D yellow fever vaccine.

This clonotype was observed a few times. The rearrangement links TRBV30 to TRBJ2-3; a weak D match, TRBD1 (6 bases). The CDR3 has 13 residues. Trimming removed 7 bases from V and 1 base from J, with 12 bases in between. Per the germline V gene, CDR1 is GTSNPN and CDR2 is SVGIG (reference sequence). The CDR3 reads CASNWGRTDTQYF. DNA of the CDR3: TGTGCCTCAAACTGGGGGCGCACAGATACGCAGTATTTT.

The chain uses TRBV6-5 and TRBJ1-1; TRBD1 is a possible D gene (5 bases). The V gene lost 0 bases and the J gene lost 6 bases, with 11 bases spanning the gap. The length of the CDR3 is 14 residues. Germline lookup yields CDR1 MNHEY and CDR2 SVGAGI. CDR3 amino acids: CASSYSTSRAEAFF. The DNA for the CDR3 is TGTGCCAGCAGTTACTCTACTAGCAGGGCTGAAGCTTTCTTT.